Detailed here is one T cell receptor beta chain. Its target is not known. Recent vaccinations or acute infections were absent in the healthy HIV-negative adult donors. Sequencing was performed with immunoSEQ multiplex PCR; in TCRdb, only in-frame clones are kept and a portion is missing. The table has about 2.3 million clones, just over 90% seen once. This entry belongs to a study of shared clonotypes between healthy human individuals. Whole-study context: Per donor, three plates held CD4 naive cells, three held CD4 memory, two held CD8 naive and one held CD8 memory.

Points from the study as a whole: Compared with clonotypes that all four donors shared, non-shared clonotypes had lower generation probabilities.

Sequenced sample: naive CD4+ T cells from PBMCs. Indicated subset: CD45RA+ positively selected. This receptor was identified in a man younger than 35 in good health. Some clones in this sample may be carry-over from other donors' samples.

The CDR3 sequence is CASSYEREVPYNEQFF. CDR3 sequence (DNA): TGTGCCAGCAGTTACGAGCGGGAGGTACCCTACAATGAGCAGTTCTTC. The chain carries TRBV2 and TRBJ2-1, with 9 bases matching TRBD2. With V trimmed by 5 bases and J by 2 bases, 7 bases remained unmatched. Germline CDR1 SNHLY, CDR2 FYNNEI. The CDR3 runs to 16 residues.